The following is a T cell receptor beta chain sequence with its context. Its target is unknown. The treatment: approximately 9-day PBMC culture with coronavirus spike peptide pools or control peptides (ViraFEST assay). The sample comes from a study of vaccination and CD4 T cells after COVID-19. As for the study in general: Once diagnosed, patients had post-COVID samples drawn a median approximately 100 days later (range 35 to 161).

CD4+ T cells that had been cultured provided DNA sequenced with the Oncomine TCR Beta short-read assay. CD4+ T cells were cultured, and genomic DNA was extracted from them. Each CDR3 protein is one row after TCRdb ran MiXCR on the PCR reads. The table shows around 13,000 distinct CDR3 sequences, with roughly half occurring only once. Trimming stripped 4 bases from V and 0 bases from J, with 14 bases between. The CDR3 is 15 amino acids. Germline CDR1 is SGHRS and CDR2 is YFSETQ. This chain connects TRBV5-1 to TRBJ2-7; D may be TRBD1 (5 bases). This receptor was obtained from a human donor who had recovered from COVID-19. Specimen: CD4+ T cells from blood, cultured in vitro. The chain's CDR3 is CASSVVGQTSYEQYF. CDR3 DNA sequence: TGCGCCAGCAGCGTGGTGGGGCAAACCTCCTACGAGCAGTACTTC. The whole variable domain, filled in from reference TRBV5-1 and TRBJ2-7, reads KAGVTQTPRYLIKTRGQQVTLSCSPISGHRSVSWYQQTPGQGLQFLFEYFSETQRNKGNFPGRFSGRQFSNSRSEMNVSTLELGDSALYLCASSVVGQTSYEQYFGPGTRLTVT.